The next 5 T cell receptor beta chains were all read from a single sample in a study of CD8 T cells in Susac syndrome. RNA totalling about 0.45 to 1 ug underwent reverse transcription with random hexamers. TCRdb re-called the immunoSEQ multiplex PCR reads through MiXCR, storing one row per CDR3 protein. The data contain 120,000 or so distinct CDR3 sequences, roughly 94% of them singletons. The sequenced material came from CD4+ T cells from PBMCs. The receptors shown here come from a human donor in good health.

The chain combines TRBV9 with TRBJ2-6; D gene ambiguous. Trimming removed 0 bases at V and 2 bases at J, with 6 bases between. Germline V gene data show CDR1 as SGDLS and CDR2 as YYNGEE. This CDR3 region has 15 residues. CDR3 in amino acids: CASSVGRAGANVLTF. CDR3 DNA: TGTGCCAGCAGCGTAGGTAGGGCTGGGGCCAACGTCCTGACTTTC.

This clonotype was picked up one time. The chain is built from TRBV6-5 and TRBJ1-4; possible D gene TRBD1, 5 bases. Germline V gene data show CDR1 as MNHEY and CDR2 as SVGAGI. Trimming took off 0 bases at V and 10 bases at J, with 15 bases between the two ends. CDR3 length: 15 amino acids. CDR3: CASSYSVTGGGKLFF. The CDR3 DNA reads TGTGCCAGCAGTTACTCGGTAACAGGCGGCGGAAAACTGTTTTTT.

This chain connects TRBV20-1 to TRBJ1-1, with D possibly being TRBD1 (6 bases). Per the germline V gene, CDR1 is DFQATT and CDR2 is SNEGSKA (reference sequence). The CDR3 length is 13 residues. Trimming pared 5 bases from V and 0 bases from J, leaving 10 bases between. Written as DNA, the CDR3 is TGCAGTGCTCCCAGGGGCTTGAACACTGAAGCTTTCTTT. Protein: CSAPRGLNTEAFF.

This clonotype was recorded a few times. The chain has TRBV29-1 and TRBJ2-7; 7 nucleotides match TRBD1. The CDR3 sequence is 15 residues long. Germline CDR1 and CDR2: SQVTM and ANQGSEA. V shed 4 bases, J shed 0 bases, and the junction held 9 bases outside the gene matches. CDR3 coding DNA: TGCAGCGTTGGGACCCAGGGGGTGAGCTCCTACGAGCAGTACTTC. Protein product: CSVGTQGVSSYEQYF.

The chain employs TRBV27 and TRBJ1-5; perhaps TRBD1 as D (6 bases). This CDR3 has 15 amino acids. The V gene lost 2 bases and the J gene lost 1 base, with 9 bases spanning the gap. Looked up from germline, CDR1 is MNHEY and CDR2 is SMNVEV (reference sequence). For the CDR3, the DNA is TGTGCCAGCAGTTTACTGGGGACAAGCAATCAGCCCCAGCATTTT. It translates to CASSLLGTSNQPQHF.